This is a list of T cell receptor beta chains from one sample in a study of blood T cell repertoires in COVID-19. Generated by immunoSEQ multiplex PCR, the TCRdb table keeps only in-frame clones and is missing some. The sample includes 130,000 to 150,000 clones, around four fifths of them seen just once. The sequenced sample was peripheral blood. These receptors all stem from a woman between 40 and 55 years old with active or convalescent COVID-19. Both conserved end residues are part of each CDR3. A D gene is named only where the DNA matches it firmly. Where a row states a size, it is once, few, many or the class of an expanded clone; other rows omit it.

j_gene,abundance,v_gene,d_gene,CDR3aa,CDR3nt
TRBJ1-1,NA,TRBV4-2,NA,CASSQGSLAEAFF,TGTGCCAGCAGCCAAGGTTCCCTAGCTGAAGCTTTCTTT
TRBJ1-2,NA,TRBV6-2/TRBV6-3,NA,CASSYQALGYTF,TGTGCCAGCAGTTACCAGGCCCTGGGCTACACCTTC
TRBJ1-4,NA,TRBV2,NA,CASSGSRHWSLPTNEKLFF,TGTGCCAGCAGCGGGTCGCGTCACTGGTCACTTCCAACTAATGAAAAACTGTTTTTT
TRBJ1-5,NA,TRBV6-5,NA,CASSYSNPGMGQPQHF,TGTGCCAGCAGTTACTCGAACCCCGGGATGGGCCAGCCCCAGCATTTT
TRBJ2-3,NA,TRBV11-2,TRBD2,CASSLDITLAGARDTQYF,TGTGCCAGCAGCTTAGATATTACGCTAGCGGGGGCGAGAGATACGCAGTATTTT
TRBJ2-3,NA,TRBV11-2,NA,CASSFSGTDTQYF,TGTGCCAGCAGCTTTTCGGGCACAGATACGCAGTATTTT
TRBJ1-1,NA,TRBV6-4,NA,CASSVSAGNTEAFF,TGTGCCAGCAGTGTATCTGCAGGGAACACTGAAGCTTTCTTT
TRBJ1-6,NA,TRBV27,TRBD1,CASTRDREGSPLHF,TGTGCCAGCACGAGGGACAGGGAGGGCTCACCCCTCCACTTT
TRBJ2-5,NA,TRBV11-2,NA,CASSLAGGWFQETQYF,TGTGCCAGCAGCTTAGCGGGGGGCTGGTTTCAAGAGACCCAGTACTTC
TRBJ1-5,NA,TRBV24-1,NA,CATRTPYSNQPQHF,TGTGCCACCAGGACACCTTATAGCAATCAGCCCCAGCATTTT
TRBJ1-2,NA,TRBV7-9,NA,CASRPGTTAQDGYTF,TGTGCCAGCAGACCAGGAACGACGGCCCAGGATGGCTACACCTTC
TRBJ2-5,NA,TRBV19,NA,CASRSGVGKTQYF,TGTGCCAGTAGGTCCGGGGTCGGGAAGACCCAGTACTTC
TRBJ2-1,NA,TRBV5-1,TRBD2,CASSFGLAGVSYNEQFF,TGCGCCAGCAGCTTTGGACTAGCGGGGGTCTCCTACAATGAGCAGTTCTTC
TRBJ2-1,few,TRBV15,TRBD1,CATSRDRGDRGGEQFF,TGTGCCACCAGCAGAGATCGCGGAGACAGGGGAGGTGAGCAGTTCTTC
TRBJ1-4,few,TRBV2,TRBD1,CASSPWTGTNEKLFF,TGTGCCAGCAGTCCTTGGACAGGGACTAATGAAAAACTGTTTTTT
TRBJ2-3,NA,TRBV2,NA,CASSQTLVGDTQYF,TGTGCCAGCAGTCAAACTTTGGTCGGGGATACGCAGTATTTT
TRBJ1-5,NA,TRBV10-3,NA,CAISESQGRQPQHF,TGTGCCATCAGTGAGTCGCAGGGCCGCCAGCCCCAGCATTTT
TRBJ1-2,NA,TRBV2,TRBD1,CASSVTGAFNYGYTF,TGTGCCAGCAGTGTAACAGGGGCCTTTAACTATGGCTACACCTTC
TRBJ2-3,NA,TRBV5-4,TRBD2,CASSLGGGGSTDTQYF,TGTGCCAGCAGCTTGGGAGGCGGGGGTAGCACAGATACGCAGTATTTT
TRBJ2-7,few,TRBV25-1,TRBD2,CASSPIAGDSYEQYF,TGTGCCAGCAGTCCCATAGCGGGGGACTCCTACGAGCAGTACTTC
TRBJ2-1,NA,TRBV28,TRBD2,CASATPGGGRGHEQFF,TGTGCCAGCGCCACCCCGGGAGGCGGGAGGGGGCATGAGCAGTTCTTC
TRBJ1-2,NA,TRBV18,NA,CASSPKQGENGYTF,TGTGCCAGCTCACCAAAACAGGGTGAGAATGGCTACACCTTC
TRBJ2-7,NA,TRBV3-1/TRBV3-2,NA,CASSQNSLGGAGSYEQYF,TGTGCCAGCAGCCAAAACTCTCTTGGGGGCGCAGGGTCCTACGAGCAGTACTTC
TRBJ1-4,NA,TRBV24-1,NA,CATSDPEGSGKLFF,TGTGCCACCAGTGACCCGGAGGGTTCAGGAAAACTGTTTTTT
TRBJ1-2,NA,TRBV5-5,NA,CASSLAGDYGYTF,TGTGCCAGCAGCTTGGCAGGGGACTATGGCTACACCTTC
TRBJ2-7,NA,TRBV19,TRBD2,CASSKTSGRAISDEQYF,TGTGCCAGTAGTAAGACTAGCGGGAGGGCCATTTCCGACGAGCAGTACTTC
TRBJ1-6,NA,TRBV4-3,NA,CASSQGAAGNNHSPLHF,TGCGCCAGCAGCCAAGGGGCTGCCGGCAATAACCATTCACCCCTCCACTTT
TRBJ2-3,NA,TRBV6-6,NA,CASSYVGTHTQYF,TGTGCCAGCAGTTACGTCGGGACACATACGCAGTATTTT
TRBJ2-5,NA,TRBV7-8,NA,CASSLVVPPQGTQYF,TGTGCCAGCAGCTTAGTGGTGCCCCCCCAGGGGACCCAGTACTTC
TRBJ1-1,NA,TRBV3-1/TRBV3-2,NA,CASSPKGGKTEAFF,TGTGCCAGCAGCCCGAAAGGGGGTAAAACTGAAGCTTTCTTT
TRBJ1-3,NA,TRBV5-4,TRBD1,CASSYAGTAGNTIYF,TGTGCCAGCAGCTACGCCGGGACAGCCGGAAACACCATATATTTT
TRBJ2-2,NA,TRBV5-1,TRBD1,CASSLAPGQGTGELFF,TGCGCCAGCAGCTTGGCCCCGGGACAGGGAACCGGGGAGCTGTTTTTT
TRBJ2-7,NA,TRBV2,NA,CASDQLRREQYF,TGTGCCAGCGACCAACTCCGGAGGGAGCAGTACTTC
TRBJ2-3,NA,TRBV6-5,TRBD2,CASSYGLAGVLGTQYF,TGTGCCAGCAGTTACGGCCTAGCGGGAGTTCTAGGTACGCAGTATTTT
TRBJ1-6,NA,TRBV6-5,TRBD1,CATGRQGNSPLHF,TGTGCCACCGGGAGACAGGGGAATTCACCCCTCCACTTT
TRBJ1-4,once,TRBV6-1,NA,CASSESFNRVKEKLFF,TGTGCCAGCAGTGAATCGTTTAACAGGGTGAAGGAAAAACTGTTTTTT
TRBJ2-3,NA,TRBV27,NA,CASSFQYQSDTQYF,TGTGCCAGCAGTTTTCAGTATCAGTCGGATACGCAGTATTTT
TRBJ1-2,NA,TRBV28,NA,CASSPWTAYNYGYTF,TGTGCCAGCAGTCCCTGGACAGCTTATAACTATGGCTACACCTTC
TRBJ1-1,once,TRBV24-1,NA,CATSAQVNTEAFF,TGTGCCACCAGTGCACAAGTGAACACTGAAGCTTTCTTT
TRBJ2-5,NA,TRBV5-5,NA,CASSQAGHSQETQYF,TGTGCCAGCAGCCAGGCGGGCCACTCCCAAGAGACCCAGTACTTC
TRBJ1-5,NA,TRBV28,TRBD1,CASDRIDRGPDQPQHF,TGTGCCAGCGACCGGATCGACAGGGGGCCCGATCAGCCCCAGCATTTT
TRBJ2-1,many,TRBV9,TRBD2,CASSHPGGDEQFF,TGTGCCAGCAGCCATCCCGGGGGGGATGAGCAGTTCTTC
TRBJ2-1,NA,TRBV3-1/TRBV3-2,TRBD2,CASSQDSSGSSYNEQFF,TGTGCCAGCAGCCAAGACTCTAGCGGGAGCTCCTACAATGAGCAGTTCTTC
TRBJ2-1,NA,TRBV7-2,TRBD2,CASSMGTSGRRNEQFF,TGTGCCAGCAGCATGGGGACTAGCGGGAGGCGCAATGAGCAGTTCTTC
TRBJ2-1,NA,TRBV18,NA,CASSPAGYGGEQFF,TGTGCCAGCTCACCTGCAGGGTACGGGGGTGAGCAGTTCTTC
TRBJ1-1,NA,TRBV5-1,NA,CASSLEGGRGTEAFF,TGCGCCAGCAGCTTGGAAGGGGGTCGGGGCACTGAAGCTTTCTTT
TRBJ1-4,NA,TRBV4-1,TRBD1,CASSQATGTNEKLFF,TGCGCCAGCAGCCAAGCGACAGGGACAAATGAAAAACTGTTTTTT
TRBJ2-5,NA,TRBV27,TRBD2,CASSRAGARKTQYF,TGTGCCAGCAGCAGAGCGGGAGCGAGAAAGACCCAGTACTTC